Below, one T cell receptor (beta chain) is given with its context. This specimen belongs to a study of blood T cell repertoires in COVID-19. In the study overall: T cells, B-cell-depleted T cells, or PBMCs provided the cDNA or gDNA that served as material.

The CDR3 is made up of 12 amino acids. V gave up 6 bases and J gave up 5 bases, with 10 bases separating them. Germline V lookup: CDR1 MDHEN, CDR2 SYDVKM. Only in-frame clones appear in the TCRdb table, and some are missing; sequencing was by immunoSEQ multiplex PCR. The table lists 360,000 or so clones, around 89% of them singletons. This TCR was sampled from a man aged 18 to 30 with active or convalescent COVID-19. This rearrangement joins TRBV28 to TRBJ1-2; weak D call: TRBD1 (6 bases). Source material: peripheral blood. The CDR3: CASSRGPYGYTF. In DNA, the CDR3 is TGTGCCAGCAGCAGGGGCCCATATGGCTACACCTTC.